One sample yielded the 17 T cell receptor beta chains listed below, sequenced in a study of cytomegalovirus exposure and HLA in healthy donors. Primers included in the PCR were 60 Vbeta and 13 Jbeta primers. Method: immunoSEQ multiplex PCR; TCRdb's copy keeps in-frame clones and lacks some. The sample lists roughly 200,000 clones; roughly 9.5% were seen once. Material for sequencing was PBMCs. All receptors derive from a woman in her twenties or thirties in good health and CMV-seropositive.

The chain uses TRBV5-1 and TRBJ1-1; 8 nucleotides match TRBD1. CDR3 length: 17 amino acids. The junction had 10 bases not matched to a gene; V was cut back by 0 bases and J by 3 bases. The germline gives CDR1 SGHRS, CDR2 YFSETQ. The CDR3 spells CASSLEPGGSRYTEAFF. The CDR3 bases are TGCGCCAGCAGCTTGGAGCCAGGGGGCAGTCGGTACACTGAAGCTTTCTTT. Using reference TRBV5-1 and TRBJ1-1 for the parts outside the CDR3, the full variable domain is KAGVTQTPRYLIKTRGQQVTLSCSPISGHRSVSWYQQTPGQGLQFLFEYFSETQRNKGNFPGRFSGRQFSNSRSEMNVSTLELGDSALYLCASSLEPGGSRYTEAFFGQGTRLTVV.

This clone was observed a few times. This chain links TRBV19 with TRBJ2-3, with D maybe TRBD1 (5 bases). Germline CDR1 and CDR2: LNHDA and SQIVND (reference sequence). The length of the CDR3 is 15 residues. With 5 bases removed from V and 2 bases from J, the gap between germline ends came to 14 bases. CDR3 loop: CASSPDRSPTDTQYF. The DNA for the CDR3 is TGTGCCAGTAGTCCCGACAGATCACCCACAGATACGCAGTATTTT.

V gene TRBV10-3 combines with J gene TRBJ1-5; TRBD1 might be the D (6 bases). CDR1 is ENHRY and CDR2 is SYGVKD in the germline V gene. This CDR3 is built from 16 residues. The V gene lost 2 bases and the J gene lost 6 bases, with 17 bases spanning the gap. In DNA form, the CDR3 reads TGTGCCATCAGTGAGCGACTGACGGAAGGGGGTCAGCCCCAGCATTTT. It encodes CAISERLTEGGQPQHF.

This clone was observed a handful of times. The chain employs TRBV30 and TRBJ2-7; 10 bases align to TRBD2. The CDR3 sequence is 17 residues long. Germline values: CDR1 GTSNPN, CDR2 SVGIG (reference sequence). V shed 0 bases, J shed 2 bases, and the junction held 10 bases outside the gene matches. The CDR3 DNA is TGTGCCTGGAGTGTAATAACTCCGGGACTAGCGACCTACGAGCAGTACTTC. This translates into CAWSVITPGLATYEQYF.

This clone was detected a few times. This chain joins TRBV10-3 and TRBJ2-1, with D perhaps matching TRBD1 (5 bases). This CDR3 has 13 amino acids. V was pared by 0 bases and J by 12 bases, with 12 bases between. CDR1 is ENHRY and CDR2 is SYGVKD in the germline V gene. The CDR3 nucleotides read TGTGCCATCAGTGAGTCCCTTAGCCAGGGGCAGTTCTTC. Its translation is CAISESLSQGQFF.

The chain carries TRBV21-1 and TRBJ2-1; TRBD2, the table's D call, lacks a check against the DNA. TRBV21-1 is given as a pseudogene. The CDR3 covers 18 residues. CDR3 bases: TGTGCCAGCAGCAAAGTTATAGCGGGAGGGCCCTCCTACAATGAGCAGTTCTTC. Translated, it gives CASSKVIAGGPSYNEQFF.

The chain carries TRBV6-1 and TRBJ2-7; maybe TRBD2 (6 bases). Germline V gene lookup returns CDR1 MNHNS and CDR2 SASEGT. The CDR3 spans 13 residues. Trimming pared 3 bases from V and 3 bases from J, leaving 9 bases between. CDR3 region: CASSEGGNYEQYF. CDR3 sequence (DNA): TGTGCCAGCAGTGAGGGGGGAAACTACGAGCAGTACTTC.

This clone was picked up a small number of times. This chain links TRBV5-8 with TRBJ1-5; 7 bases align to TRBD1. This CDR3 contains 13 residues. The ends lost 4 bases at V and 7 bases at J; junction bases unmatched: 5. CDR1 and CDR2 from the germline V gene are SGHTS and YDEGEE. CDR3 sequence reads: CASSVQGKQPQHF. Here the CDR3 DNA reads TGTGCCAGCAGCGTACAGGGGAAGCAGCCCCAGCATTTT.

In this sample, this clone turned up a few times. The chain combines TRBV7-9 with TRBJ2-3; 9 nucleotides align to TRBD2. The CDR3 spans 15 residues. Germline CDR1 is SEHNR and CDR2 is FQNEAQ (reference sequence). The V gene end was trimmed by 5 bases and the J gene end by 2 bases; junction bases not matched to a gene: 5. The CDR3 DNA is TGTGCCAGCAGCACCCGACTAGCGGACACAGATACGCAGTATTTT. Protein product: CASSTRLADTDTQYF.

The chain joins TRBV11-2 to TRBJ2-7, with 7 positions matching TRBD1. The CDR3 sequence is 15 residues long. CDR1 and CDR2 (germline): SGHAT, FQNNGV. The V segment lost 5 bases and the J segment 6 bases; nucleotides outside the gene matches: 13. CDR3: CASSLLRQGGSEQYF. DNA of the CDR3: TGTGCCAGCAGCCTACTCAGACAGGGCGGTAGCGAGCAGTACTTC.

The genes are TRBV25-1 and TRBJ1-1; D remains unclear. The CDR3 is made up of 13 amino acids. Trimming pared 4 bases from V and 0 bases from J, leaving 6 bases between. Germline V gene sequence: CDR1 MGHDK, CDR2 SYGVNS. In DNA form, the CDR3 reads TGTGCCAGCAGTGCATCTATGAACACTGAAGCTTTCTTT. It yields the protein CASSASMNTEAFF.

The J gene is TRBJ1-6, the V gene TRBV2, with 9 bases fitting TRBD1. This CDR3 has 15 amino acids. Germline assignment: CDR1 SNHLY and CDR2 FYNNEI. Trimming removed 6 bases from V and 9 bases from J; junction bases left unmatched: 9. The CDR3 here is CASSALGQGVSPLHF. In DNA form, the CDR3 reads TGTGCCAGCAGCGCCCTGGGACAGGGTGTTTCACCCCTCCACTTT.

The chain has TRBV5-1 and TRBJ1-2; the D is unclear. Between the trimmed V and J ends, which lost 4 bases and 1 base, there was a span of 14 bases. The CDR3 is made up of 15 amino acids. In germline, CDR1 is SGHRS, CDR2 YFSETQ. The DNA for the CDR3 is TGCGCCAGCAGCCTCTTTGAGACAAGTAACTATGGCTACACCTTC. Protein: CASSLFETSNYGYTF.

CDR3 DNA: TGTGCCAGTTTCCCGACAGGGAAGAACACTGAAGCTTTCTTT. This sequence encodes CASFPTGKNTEAFF. The chain carries TRBV6-6 and TRBJ1-1; 7 nucleotides align to TRBD1. The CDR3 runs to 14 residues. V lost 9 bases, J lost 1 base, and 8 bases stayed unmatched. Germline CDR1 reads MNHNY; CDR2 reads SVGAGI (reference sequence).

This chain joins TRBV6-4 and TRBJ1-1; 10 nucleotides match TRBD1. The CDR3 is made up of 18 amino acids. From germline, CDR1 is MRHNA and CDR2 SNTAGT. The V segment lost 0 bases and the J segment 5 bases; nucleotides outside the gene matches: 12. The CDR3, as DNA: TGTGCCAGCAGTGACTCGTATCACCCGGGACAGGGGCGAACTGAAGCTTTCTTT. Translating it yields CASSDSYHPGQGRTEAFF.

This clone was detected only a few times. The chain's CDR3 is CASSLVVDYGYTF. The CDR3 region has the DNA TGTGCCAGCAGCTTAGTCGTTGACTATGGCTACACCTTC. The chain couples TRBV7-9 to TRBJ1-2, with D unresolved. V was trimmed by 1 base and J by 3 bases, leaving 6 bases between them. Germline V gene lookup returns CDR1 SEHNR and CDR2 FQNEAQ (reference sequence). The CDR3 contains 13 residues.

This clone was seen a few times. The CDR3 region has the DNA TGTGCCAGCAGCTTTCAGGAGACCCAGTACTTC. Protein: CASSFQETQYF. V is TRBV7-6 and J is TRBJ2-5; D call uncertain. V was cut by 3 bases and J by 5 bases, with 4 bases left in between. The V gene's germline CDR1 is SGHVS and CDR2 FNYEAQ. This CDR3 contains 11 residues.